This T cell receptor beta chain was retrieved from a study of shared T cell receptors in the human thymus. Sequencing was performed with immunoSEQ multiplex PCR; in TCRdb, only in-frame clones are kept and a portion is missing. Counted here are some 700,000 clones, 70% to 90% occurring once; the ten biggest clones make up about 0.0098%. The CDR3 has 19 amino acids. CDR1 is SGHVS and CDR2 is FNYEAQ in the germline V gene. As for this clone: The junction and the germline gene differ at one end; a read error may be behind it. The same CDR3 also results from other DNA sequences found in this sample.

These same data were also listed under a study on human thymus T cells.

The sequence came from a girl under three years old with a congenital heart defect. The sequenced sample was thymocytes. The chain is built from TRBV7-6 and TRBJ1-6; the D gene is possibly TRBD1 (5 bases). The CDR3 reads CASSLRLQGGNSYNSPLHF. The CDR3, as DNA: TGTGCCAGCAGCTTACGTTTGCAGGGAGGAAACTCCTATAATTCCCCCCTCCACTTT.